A single sample gave rise to the 18 T cell receptor beta chains below, sequenced in a study of T cell changes during pregnancy in multiple sclerosis. This table comes from immunoSEQ multiplex PCR, and its TCRdb copy is limited to in-frame clones, with some not included. The repertoire holds around 69,000 clones, with 92% as singletons. The sequences come from peripheral blood, collected in the first trimester of pregnancy. The receptors here all came from a female donor with multiple sclerosis, enrolled in a pregnancy study.

The chain links TRBV27 to TRBJ2-1; a possible D gene is TRBD2 (5 bases). The V gene lost 2 bases and the J gene lost 0 bases, with 8 bases spanning the gap. The CDR3 loop spans 15 amino acids. CDR1 and CDR2 from the germline V gene are MNHEY and SMNVEV (reference sequence). The CDR3 reads CASSLRGYSYNEQFF. In nucleotides, the CDR3 is TGTGCCAGCAGTTTACGCGGGTACTCCTACAATGAGCAGTTCTTC.

The chain is built from TRBV19 and TRBJ1-1; D gene uncertain. Trimming removed 1 base from V and 9 bases from J, with 9 bases in between. From germline, CDR1 is LNHDA and CDR2 SQIVND (reference sequence). The CDR3 runs 12 residues. The CDR3 DNA reads as TGTGCCAGTAGTATAGGGGCAACTCAAGCTTTCTTT. Protein sequence: CASSIGATQAFF.

This chain joins TRBV19 and TRBJ2-1; the match to TRBD2 covers 11 bases. V shed 5 bases, J shed 3 bases, and the junction held 6 bases outside the gene matches. CDR1 and CDR2 from the germline V gene are LNHDA and SQIVND (reference sequence). CDR3 size: 16 residues. The CDR3, as DNA: TGTGCCAGTAGTGTAGCGGGAGGGCCGCTCTACAATGAGCAGTTCTTC. Amino acids: CASSVAGGPLYNEQFF.

The chain uses TRBV12-5 and TRBJ2-5; D is ambiguous. CDR1 LGHNT and CDR2 FRNRAP come from the germline V gene. Trimming stripped 6 bases from V and 5 bases from J, with 19 bases between. The CDR3 covers 15 residues. DNA for the CDR3: TGTGCTAGTGGGACCTTCGGCGGAGCCGAGGAGACCCAGTACTTC. It translates to CASGTFGGAEETQYF.

The rearrangement links TRBV9 to TRBJ2-2; 12 nucleotides align to TRBD2. CDR3 length: 18 residues. Unmatched junction bases numbered 8, after V lost 0 bases and J lost 5 bases. The germline gives CDR1 SGDLS, CDR2 YYNGEE. As DNA, the CDR3 is TGTGCCAGCAGCGTAGAAATCCCGCTAGCGGGAGGGACCGGGGAGCTGTTTTTT. The encoded protein is CASSVEIPLAGGTGELFF.

This clone came up once. The V and J genes are TRBV7-9 and TRBJ1-5, with D perhaps matching TRBD1 (6 bases). This CDR3 comprises 14 residues. V gave up 4 bases and J gave up 5 bases, with 12 bases separating them. Germline V lookup: CDR1 SEHNR, CDR2 FQNEAQ (reference sequence). CDR3 sequence: CASSSGVGDQPQHF. As DNA, the CDR3 is TGTGCCAGCAGCTCAGGGGTGGGAGATCAGCCCCAGCATTTT.

V gene TRBV14 combines with J gene TRBJ2-7; TRBD1 is a possible D gene (5 bases). The CDR3 runs to 14 residues. V was pared by 1 base and J by 2 bases, with 9 bases between. Germline lookup yields CDR1 SGHDN and CDR2 FVKESK. The CDR3: CASSQVDRTYEQYF. CDR3 nucleotides: TGTGCCAGCAGCCAAGTCGACAGAACCTACGAGCAGTACTTC.

This clone came up once. J is TRBJ1-2 and V is TRBV2, with 10 bases matching TRBD1. This CDR3 has 14 residues. J lost 5 bases, V lost 7 bases, and 7 bases had no gene match. The germline gives CDR1 SNHLY, CDR2 FYNNEI. The CDR3 nucleotides read TGTGCCAGCACTTTGACAGGGGGCGGATATGGCTACACCTTC. It translates to CASTLTGGGYGYTF.

The V and J genes are TRBV11-2 and TRBJ2-1; D call uncertain. The CDR3 spans 11 residues. V lost 3 bases to trimming and J lost 5 bases, with 2 bases between them. Germline V gene lookup returns CDR1 SGHAT and CDR2 FQNNGV. The CDR3 region is CASSFNNEQFF. The CDR3 region has the DNA TGTGCCAGCAGCTTTAACAATGAGCAGTTCTTC.

The V call is TRBV9, the J call TRBJ2-2, with 12 bases fitting TRBD1. Germline V CDR1 and CDR2: SGDLS, YYNGEE. The CDR3 length is 17 residues. Losses at the gene ends were 4 bases for V and 2 bases for J; bases not matched to a gene: 6. The CDR3 protein is CASSPHGTGGNTGELFF. The CDR3 DNA reads as TGTGCCAGCAGCCCCCACGGGACAGGGGGCAACACCGGGGAGCTGTTTTTT.

The rearrangement uses TRBV30 and TRBJ1-1, with TRBD1 matching over 9 bases. Germline CDR1 is GTSNPN and CDR2 is SVGIG (reference sequence). The CDR3 covers 14 residues. V shed 4 bases and J 8 bases; nucleotides not matched to a gene: 11. CDR3 DNA: TGTGCCTGGACAGTAACAGGGGGCCTCGGAGAAGCTTTCTTT. It yields the protein CAWTVTGGLGEAFF.

The chain combines TRBV5-8 with TRBJ2-3; D unresolved. This CDR3 region has 13 residues. Germline assignment: CDR1 SGHTS and CDR2 YDEGEE. Deletions cut 2 bases from V and 3 bases from J, with 7 bases between. The CDR3 here is CASSFIGTDTQYF. Written as DNA, the CDR3 is TGTGCCAGCAGCTTTATCGGGACAGATACGCAGTATTTT.

The CDR3 region is CASSTLYSLNTEAFF. The CDR3 nucleotides are TGTGCCAGTAGTACCCTTTACAGCTTGAACACTGAAGCTTTCTTT. The chain recombines TRBV19 with TRBJ1-1, with D unclear. Germline CDR1 reads LNHDA; CDR2 reads SQIVND (reference sequence). The CDR3 spans 15 residues. V lost 4 bases and J 0 bases, leaving 12 bases between the germline ends.

The chain is built from TRBV5-4 and TRBJ2-1; 8 positions agree with TRBD1. V lost 2 bases to trimming and J lost 5 bases; unmatched junction nucleotides: 12. CDR3 length equals 17 residues. Germline V gene data show CDR1 as SGHNT and CDR2 as YYREEE (reference sequence). Here the CDR3 DNA reads TGTGCCAGCAGCTTTTCCGTTCGACAGGGGAACGACAATGAGCAGTTCTTC. Translating it yields CASSFSVRQGNDNEQFF.

This chain joins TRBV5-5 and TRBJ2-1; no clear D. Germline CDR1 and CDR2: SGHKS and YYEKEE (reference sequence). V was clipped by 4 bases and J by 9 bases, with 11 bases between them. This CDR3 contains 12 residues. The chain's CDR3 is CASSQDQFEQFF. The CDR3 DNA follows: TGTGCCAGCAGCCAAGATCAGTTTGAGCAGTTCTTC.

The chain recombines TRBV9 with TRBJ2-1, with 12 bases lining up with TRBD2. The CDR3 runs to 19 residues. From germline, CDR1 is SGDLS and CDR2 YYNGEE. J lost 1 base, V lost 1 base, and 9 bases had no gene match. This CDR3 reads CASSVFSLAGGKSYNEQFF. Here the CDR3 DNA reads TGTGCCAGCAGCGTATTTTCCCTAGCGGGAGGGAAGTCCTACAATGAGCAGTTCTTC.

J is TRBJ2-5 and V is TRBV28, with 7 bases matching TRBD2. J lost 4 bases, V lost 3 bases, and 14 bases had no gene match. The length of the CDR3 is 17 residues. Looked up from germline, CDR1 is MDHEN and CDR2 is SYDVKM. DNA for the CDR3: TGTGCCAGCAGTTTTGCTGCACTAGCGCAACTGGGAGAGACCCAGTACTTC. This translates into CASSFAALAQLGETQYF. The full variable domain, its missing parts supplied by reference TRBV28 and TRBJ2-5, is DVKVTQSSRYLVKRTGEKVFLECVQDMDHENMFWYRQDPGLGLRLIYFSYDVKMKEKGDIPEGYSVSREKKERFSLILESASTNQTSMYLCASSFAALAQLGETQYFGPGTRLLVL.

J is TRBJ2-4 and V is TRBV6-1, with TRBD2 matching 8 bases. Germline CDR1 is MNHNS and CDR2 is SASEGT. CDR3 length equals 15 residues. The J segment lost 6 bases and the V segment lost 3 bases, leaving 7 bases of the junction unmatched. The CDR3: CASSDYGRARNIQYF. The DNA of the CDR3 is TGTGCCAGCAGTGACTACGGGAGGGCCCGAAACATTCAGTACTTC.